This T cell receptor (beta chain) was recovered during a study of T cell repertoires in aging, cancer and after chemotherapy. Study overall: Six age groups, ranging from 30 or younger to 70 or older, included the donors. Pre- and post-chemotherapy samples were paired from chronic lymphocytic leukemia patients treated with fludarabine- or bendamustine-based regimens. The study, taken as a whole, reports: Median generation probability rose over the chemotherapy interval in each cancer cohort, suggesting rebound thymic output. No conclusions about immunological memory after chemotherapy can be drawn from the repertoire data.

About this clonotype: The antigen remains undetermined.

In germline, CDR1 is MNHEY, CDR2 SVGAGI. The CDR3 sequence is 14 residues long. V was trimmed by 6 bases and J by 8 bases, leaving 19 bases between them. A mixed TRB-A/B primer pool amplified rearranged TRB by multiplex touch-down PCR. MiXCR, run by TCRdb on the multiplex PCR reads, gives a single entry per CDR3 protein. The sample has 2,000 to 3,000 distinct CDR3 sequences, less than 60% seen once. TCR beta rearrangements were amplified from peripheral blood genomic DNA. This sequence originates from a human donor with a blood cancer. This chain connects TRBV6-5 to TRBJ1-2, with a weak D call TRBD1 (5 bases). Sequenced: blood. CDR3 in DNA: TGTGCCAGCAGGGGACTGTTCAATCTGGGGGGCTACACCTTC. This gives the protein CASRGLFNLGGYTF.